The rows below give T cell receptor beta chains drawn from one sample of a study of cytomegalovirus exposure and HLA in healthy donors. Clones were sequenced by immunoSEQ multiplex PCR, and TCRdb holds only the in-frame ones, with some missing. The table lists tens of thousands of clones, roughly 77% of them singletons. Material for sequencing was PBMCs. The receptors derive from a man between 25 and 39 years old in good health and CMV-seropositive. Both conserved end residues are trimmed from each CDR3. Clone size is stated in some rows and not others, as once, few, many or a class when expanded.

V gene	J gene	clone size	CDR3 protein
TRBV6-1	TRBJ2-3	.	ASSERQLGDTQY
TRBV6-5	TRBJ1-6	.	ASSQWYSPLH
TRBV10-3	TRBJ1-4	.	AISELGRDDEKLF
TRBV7-2	TRBJ2-7	.	ASIQSKGPYEQY
TRBV19	TRBJ1-5	.	ASSPGLAVGQPQH
TRBV6-5	TRBJ1-2	.	AAGEDANYGYT
TRBV7-9	TRBJ1-1	.	VSSLGTGLEENTEAF
TRBV11-2	TRBJ2-5	.	ASTTSGGRETQY
TRBV30	TRBJ1-2	few	AWSGTAATNYGYT
TRBV27	TRBJ2-7	.	ASSLGGSSYEQY
TRBV5-6	TRBJ2-5	once	ASSRGGRTGTQY
TRBV7-2	TRBJ2-1	.	ASSPSVLAGGQYNEQF
TRBV4-1	TRBJ2-1	.	ASSQEGQGYTYNEQF
TRBV28	TRBJ1-3	.	ASSTGTYSGNTIY
TRBV4-1	TRBJ1-2	once	ASSQGGGPNYGYT
TRBV7-8	TRBJ1-1	.	ASSYRQTVEAF
TRBV10-1	TRBJ1-2	.	ASGGRPTGVVSGYT
TRBV7-9	TRBJ2-5	few	ASSLGQGLETQY
TRBV4-2	TRBJ1-4	.	ASSQDEALANEKLF
TRBV30	TRBJ1-3	.	AWSGPGTLGNTIY
TRBV6-6	TRBJ2-7	once	ASSRQGEQY
TRBV4-2	TRBJ2-1	.	ASSQDTGNEQF
TRBV18	TRBJ1-1	.	ASSPSTGMDTEAF
TRBV14	TRBJ1-2	.	ASSQEGEGSGYT
TRBV5-1	TRBJ2-7	.	ASSRRDSYEQY
TRBV4-3	TRBJ2-1	few	ASSHDRQGAYNEQF
TRBV7-8	.	.	ASSERDVGSGELF
TRBV5-4	TRBJ2-3	.	ASSLAAGGKQDTQY
TRBV30	TRBJ1-2	.	AWTGGTGRDYGYT
TRBV10-3	TRBJ2-7	.	ASSEDGREQY
TRBV5-5	TRBJ2-2	.	ASSWGQDGSTGELF
TRBV5-1	TRBJ1-6	few	ASSPGGTDNSPLH
TRBV27	TRBJ2-5	few	ASSLYSGGARETQY
TRBV2	TRBJ2-5	.	ASRVRETY
TRBV7-9	TRBJ1-2	.	ASSFWYGGYGYT
TRBV7-9	TRBJ2-7	.	ASSLEIDKS
TRBV30	TRBJ1-1	.	AWSVGGAEAF
TRBV6-1	TRBJ1-2	few	ASSPKTGAAYGYT
TRBV28	TRBJ1-1	.	ASNGQGDGNTEAF
TRBV7-9	TRBJ2-1	once	ASPGRGGNNEQF
TRBV9	TRBJ1-1	few	ASSNRGDTEAF
TRBV15	TRBJ1-2	.	ATSNRWGGRVYGYT